The sequence of this T cell receptor (beta chain) was determined in a study of T cell repertoires in cytomegalovirus infection. As for the study in general: Evidence of both CMV infection and a matching HLA type came from public TCR beta signatures.

General study results and limits: Clonotype analysis showed dominance of the ex vivo response by HLA-C-restricted CMV-specific TCR beta clonotypes. Summed frequency of public TCR beta families distinguished CMV carriers with the relevant HLA.

MiXCR, run by TCRdb on the reads, gives a single entry per CDR3 protein. The sample shows about a million distinct CDR3 sequences, about a third of them seen only once. Trimming at V came to 5 bases and at J to 4 bases, leaving 10 bases not matched to a gene. Germline values: CDR1 SGHTA, CDR2 FQGNSA. The CDR3 is 18 residues long. This clonotype was detected ten times or more. Its antigen is unidentified. This clonotype was obtained from a human donor in good health (CMV status not recorded). Some clones in this sample may be carry-over from other donors' samples. Sequencing used cultured CD8+ T cells from PBMCs, obtained from culture after CMV antigen stimulation. The rearrangement links TRBV7-2 to TRBJ2-3; 15 bases line up with TRBD2. The DNA for the CDR3 is TGTGCCAGCAGCCTAAGGACTAGCGGGGGGGCTGGGGCAGATACGCAGTATTTT. Protein: CASSLRTSGGAGADTQYF.